The 29 T cell receptor beta chains below come from one sample, sequenced in a study of CD8 T cells in ankylosing spondylitis. TCRdb re-called the 5' RACE reads with MiXCR, one entry per CDR3 protein. Of some 200,000 distinct CDR3 sequences listed, 9.5% to 15% were seen once; the top ten hold more than 15%. Sequenced input: blood, either unsorted or a sorted T cell fraction (not recorded which). Source of these receptors: a male donor with ankylosing spondylitis or in good health (not recorded which).

This clonotype was found a few times. DNA of the CDR3: TGTGCCAGCTCACCACCGTCCGGTGGGCCTAACTATGGCTACACCTTC. It yields the protein CASSPPSGGPNYGYTF. The J gene is TRBJ1-2, the V gene TRBV18; D gene unclear. CDR1 and CDR2 (germline): KGHSH, LQKENI. The CDR3 consists of 16 residues. The V and J ends lost 0 bases and 0 bases respectively, with 11 bases between them. Full variable domain (missing parts from reference TRBV18 and TRBJ1-2): NAGVMQNPRHLVRRRGQEARLRCSPMKGHSHVYWYRQLPEEGLKFMVYLQKENIIDESGMPKERFSAEFPKEGPSILRIQQVVRGDSAAYFCASSPPSGGPNYGYTFGSGTRLTVV.

The V call is TRBV25-1, the J call TRBJ2-1; TRBD1 matches 7 bases. The CDR3 is 14 amino acids. Germline V gene data show CDR1 as MGHDK and CDR2 as SYGVNS. V shed 0 bases and J 7 bases; nucleotides not matched to a gene: 3. CDR3 in DNA: TGTGCCAGCAGTGAATACGGGACAGAGAATGAGCAGTTCTTC. Protein: CASSEYGTENEQFF.

CDR3 protein: CASSDSGTKAFF. CDR3 bases: TGTGCCAGCAGTGACTCCGGGACTAAAGCTTTCTTT. The gene calls are TRBV6-4 and TRBJ1-1; perhaps TRBD1 as D (5 bases). This CDR3 spans 12 amino acids. Trimming left V 0 bases short and J 9 bases short, with 8 bases between. The V gene's germline CDR1 is MRHNA and CDR2 SNTAGT.

The chain uses TRBV9 and TRBJ2-2; 10 bases map to TRBD2. CDR3 length equals 15 residues. Germline-derived CDR1 and CDR2 are SGDLS and YYNGEE. The V gene end was trimmed by 2 bases and the J gene end by 6 bases; junction bases not matched to a gene: 4. The chain's CDR3 is CASSVGTSVPGELFF. CDR3 DNA: TGTGCCAGCAGCGTTGGGACTAGCGTTCCCGGGGAGCTGTTTTTT.

This clonotype was picked up many times. The V gene is TRBV29-1, the J gene TRBJ2-1; D uncertain. Between the trimmed V and J ends, which lost 4 bases and 4 bases, there was a span of 11 bases. The germline V gene has CDR1 SQVTM and CDR2 ANQGSEA. The length of the CDR3 is 13 residues. In nucleotides, the CDR3 is TGCAGCGTTGCGGGTGAGAAATACAATGAGCAGTTCTTC. It codes for CSVAGEKYNEQFF.

The chain joins TRBV12-3 or TRBV12-4 to TRBJ2-2, with a tentative D call TRBD1 (5 bases). V was trimmed by 3 bases and J by 7 bases, leaving 9 bases between them. The CDR3 extends over 13 amino acids. CDR3 bases: TGTGCCAGCAGTTTGACAGTTATCGGGGAGCTGTTTTTT. Translated: CASSLTVIGELFF.

The table lists this clonotype with many counts. One junction end disagrees with the germline gene, perhaps due to a read error. The chain carries TRBV5-1 and TRBJ2-7; the D is unclear. The CDR3 consists of 11 residues. Germline V gene sequence: CDR1 SGHRS, CDR2 YFSETQ. The CDR3 DNA follows: TGTGCCAGCAGCTTGGACTACGAGCAGTACTTC. It specifies CASSLDYEQYF.

The chain carries TRBV19 and TRBJ1-1, with D possibly matching TRBD1 (5 bases). Trimming shortened V by 2 bases and J by 6 bases, and 13 bases separated the two germline ends. This CDR3 contains 14 residues. CDR1 and CDR2 (germline): LNHDA, SQIVND (reference sequence). CDR3: CASSIQGGGPEAFF. In DNA form, the CDR3 reads TGTGCCAGTAGTATACAGGGAGGCGGCCCTGAAGCTTTCTTT.

V and J are TRBV7-9 and TRBJ2-3, with D tentatively TRBD2 (6 bases). The V and J ends lost 2 bases and 3 bases respectively, with 12 bases between them. The CDR3 runs 15 residues. CDR1 SEHNR and CDR2 FQNEAQ come from the germline V gene (reference sequence). CDR3 amino acids: CASSLLATPTDTQYF. In DNA form, the CDR3 reads TGTGCCAGCAGCTTACTAGCGACGCCTACAGATACGCAGTATTTT. Supplemented by reference TRBV7-9 and TRBJ2-3, the full variable domain reads DTGVSQNPRHKITKRGQNVTFRCDPISEHNRLYWYRQTLGQGPEFLTYFQNEAQLEKSRLLSDRFSAERPKGSFSTLEIQRTEQGDSAMYLCASSLLATPTDTQYFGPGTRLTVL.

This clonotype was seen repeatedly, ten times or more. V is TRBV7-9 and J is TRBJ2-7; D not resolved. The CDR3 runs 12 residues. V lost 6 bases and J 11 bases, leaving 17 bases between the germline ends. Germline V gives CDR1 SEHNR, CDR2 FQNEAQ (reference sequence). The CDR3 spells CASSIDGSKEYF. The CDR3 coding sequence is TGTGCCAGCAGTATCGACGGGTCAAAAGAGTACTTC.

This clonotype occurred a few times. Written as DNA, the CDR3 is TGTGCCAGCAGCCTCGGGGGCCCCAGTGGGTATTTT. This translates into CASSLGGPSGYF. V usage is TRBV12-3 or TRBV12-4 and J usage is TRBJ2-3; D tentatively reads TRBD1 or TRBD2 (6 bases each). The CDR3 is 12 amino acids. The germline V and J ends were trimmed by 6 bases and 14 bases, with 18 bases remaining between them.

Only a few counts were recorded for this clonotype. The rearrangement joins TRBV5-1 to TRBJ1-2; no reliable D call. V lost 2 bases, J lost 8 bases, and 10 bases lay in between. The CDR3 has 12 amino acids. Germline V gene data show CDR1 as SGHRS and CDR2 as YFSETQ. The CDR3 sequence: CASSFGPGGYTF. The CDR3 DNA sequence: TGCGCCAGCAGCTTCGGGCCTGGGGGCTACACCTTC.

This clonotype was found a few times. The chain recombines TRBV5-1 with TRBJ2-3; 9 bases line up with TRBD2. Looked up from germline, CDR1 is SGHRS and CDR2 is YFSETQ. The CDR3 has 15 amino acids. V lost 4 bases to trimming and J lost 4 bases; unmatched junction nucleotides: 7. DNA for the CDR3: TGCGCCAGCAGCATGCTAGCGGGATACGCAGATACGCAGTATTTT. Translated: CASSMLAGYADTQYF. Drawing the rest from reference TRBV5-1 and TRBJ2-3, the complete variable domain is KAGVTQTPRYLIKTRGQQVTLSCSPISGHRSVSWYQQTPGQGLQFLFEYFSETQRNKGNFPGRFSGRQFSNSRSEMNVSTLELGDSALYLCASSMLAGYADTQYFGPGTRLTVL.

This clonotype was found a few times. This sequence joins TRBV3-1 and TRBJ2-5; D may be TRBD1 or TRBD2 (5 bases each). Germline values: CDR1 LGHDT, CDR2 YNNKEL (reference sequence). Trimming removed 6 bases from V and 2 bases from J, with 10 bases in between. This CDR3 is 13 amino acids long. CDR3 in amino acids: CASRGDRQETQYF. The CDR3 nucleotides read TGTGCCAGCAGAGGGGACCGACAAGAGACCCAGTACTTC.

This clonotype occurred many times. The chain recombines TRBV29-1 with TRBJ2-7; 8 bases map to TRBD1. The CDR3 is made up of 14 amino acids. Germline CDR1 SQVTM, CDR2 ANQGSEA. Unmatched junction bases numbered 6, after V lost 3 bases and J lost 2 bases. The DNA for the CDR3 is TGCAGCGTTGAGGCAGGGGGCCTTACCTACGAGCAGTACTTC. Translated, it gives CSVEAGGLTYEQYF.

This clonotype was recorded a few times. V is TRBV19 and J is TRBJ1-1; D gene ambiguous. From germline, CDR1 is LNHDA and CDR2 SQIVND (reference sequence). CDR3 length: 13 amino acids. V was cut by 2 bases and J by 2 bases, with 6 bases left in between. In DNA, the CDR3 is TGTGCCAGTAGTATAACGGCAAACACTGAAGCTTTCTTT. Translating it yields CASSITANTEAFF.

There are a few counts of this clonotype. The genes are TRBV11-2 and TRBJ2-2, with no clear D. The CDR3 runs to 15 residues. The V gene's germline CDR1 is SGHAT and CDR2 FQNNGV. Trimming cost V 0 bases and J 7 bases, with 12 bases left between them. CDR3 nucleotide sequence: TGTGCCAGCAGCTTAGAGGCAGCTGGAATCGGGGAGCTGTTTTTT. Translation: CASSLEAAGIGELFF. The entire variable domain, with the rest obtained from reference TRBV11-2 and TRBJ2-2, is as follows: EAGVAQSPRYKIIEKRQSVAFWCNPISGHATLYWYQQILGQGPKLLIQFQNNGVVDDSQLPKDRFSAERLKGVDSTLKIQPAKLEDSAVYLCASSLEAAGIGELFFGEGSRLTVL.

The chain is built from TRBV20-1 and TRBJ1-2; D not resolved. This CDR3 is built from 14 residues. CDR1 is DFQATT, CDR2 SNEGSKA, per germline (reference sequence). V gave up 0 bases and J gave up 8 bases, with 16 bases separating them. The CDR3 DNA follows: TGCAGTGCTAGAGAGGGGTCTGAGGGATGGGGCTACACCTTC. Its protein product is CSAREGSEGWGYTF.

The chain is built from TRBV6-4 and TRBJ2-3, with D tentatively TRBD1 or TRBD2 (5 bases each). CDR3 length: 15 residues. Looked up from germline, CDR1 is MRHNA and CDR2 is SNTAGT. V gave up 4 bases and J gave up 2 bases, with 13 bases separating them. The CDR3, as DNA: TGTGCCAGCAGTGGGGGACCAGGGTCCACAGATACGCAGTATTTT. Its protein product is CASSGGPGSTDTQYF.

The table lists this clonotype with a few counts. This chain uses TRBV13 with TRBJ1-5, with unresolved D. This CDR3 is 15 amino acids long. V was trimmed by 0 bases and J by 2 bases, leaving 8 bases between them. Per germline, CDR1 PRHDT and CDR2 FYEKMQ (reference sequence). This CDR3 is CASSLGGLGNQPQHF. Here the CDR3 DNA reads TGTGCCAGCAGCTTAGGGGGGTTAGGCAATCAGCCCCAGCATTTT.

In its sample, this clonotype was seen a few times. J is TRBJ1-1 and V is TRBV5-1, with 8 bases lining up with TRBD1. V lost 4 bases and J lost 2; bases outside the gene matches: 4. Germline CDR1 and CDR2: SGHRS and YFSETQ. The CDR3 spans 14 residues. CDR3: CASSPGQANTEAFF. For the CDR3, the DNA is TGCGCCAGCAGCCCGGGACAGGCAAACACTGAAGCTTTCTTT. Full variable domain (rest looked up from reference TRBV5-1 and TRBJ1-1): KAGVTQTPRYLIKTRGQQVTLSCSPISGHRSVSWYQQTPGQGLQFLFEYFSETQRNKGNFPGRFSGRQFSNSRSEMNVSTLELGDSALYLCASSPGQANTEAFFGQGTRLTVV.

V usage is TRBV12-3 or TRBV12-4 and J usage is TRBJ2-6; D uncertain. This CDR3 spans 14 amino acids. Trimming took 5 bases from V and 4 from J, leaving 9 bases between them. The CDR3 loop is CASSPSLGANVLTF. The CDR3 nucleotides are TGTGCCAGCAGTCCGAGTCTAGGGGCCAACGTCCTGACTTTC.

This clonotype was picked up a small number of times. This rearrangement joins TRBV2 to TRBJ2-1; D not resolved. V lost 8 bases, J lost 7 bases, and 9 bases lay in between. The CDR3 runs to 11 residues. Germline lookup yields CDR1 SNHLY and CDR2 FYNNEI. DNA for the CDR3: TGTGCCAGCGGCCCGGGTAATGAGCAGTTCTTC. This translates into CASGPGNEQFF.

This clonotype was counted ten times or more. This chain uses TRBV5-5 with TRBJ2-4; D is perhaps TRBD2 (6 bases). Germline V lookup: CDR1 SGHKS, CDR2 YYEKEE (reference sequence). V was cut by 4 bases and J by 4 bases, with 15 bases left in between. The CDR3 has 15 residues. DNA of the CDR3: TGTGCCAGCAGCCCGGAGGGGAGGACAAAAAACATTCAGTACTTC. This translates into CASSPEGRTKNIQYF.

The V call is TRBV12-5, the J call TRBJ2-1; 10 nucleotides match TRBD2. This CDR3 spans 15 amino acids. After removal of 3 bases from V and 6 bases from J, the junction contained 5 bases not matched to a gene. Germline lookup yields CDR1 LGHNT and CDR2 FRNRAP. The CDR3 DNA is TGTGCTAGTGGTTTCATCACTAGCGGGGCCAATGAGCAGTTCTTC. Translation gives CASGFITSGANEQFF.

In DNA form, the CDR3 reads TGTGCCAGCAGCCAAGGGACTAGCGGGCTCTCAGATACGCAGTATTTT. Translation: CASSQGTSGLSDTQYF. The gene calls are TRBV3-1 and TRBJ2-3; 11 bases fit TRBD2. The germline V gene has CDR1 LGHDT and CDR2 YNNKEL (reference sequence). The CDR3 totals 16 residues. J gave up 4 bases and V 1 base, and 4 bases lay outside the gene matches.

J is TRBJ1-2 and V is TRBV6-5; D is unclear. Germline V gene data show CDR1 as MNHEY and CDR2 as SVGAGI. This CDR3 spans 17 amino acids. With 0 bases removed from V and 3 bases from J, the gap between germline ends came to 17 bases. The CDR3 loop is CASSYSRGRGPHYGYTF. CDR3 in DNA: TGTGCCAGCAGTTACTCTCGGGGTCGAGGGCCGCACTATGGCTACACCTTC.

The chain links TRBV7-9 to TRBJ1-5; D call uncertain. Deletions cut 9 bases from V and 2 bases from J, with 14 bases between. The CDR3 is 14 amino acids. The germline V gene encodes CDR1 SEHNR and CDR2 FQNEAQ (reference sequence). CDR3 protein: CARARPRGNQPQHF. The CDR3 DNA reads TGTGCCAGGGCGAGGCCCCGTGGCAATCAGCCCCAGCATTTT.

Many counts were recorded for this clonotype. The chain combines TRBV5-1 with TRBJ2-7; TRBD2 agrees at 8 bases. Germline CDR1 and CDR2: SGHRS and YFSETQ. This CDR3 has 15 residues. Trimming cost V 4 bases and J 4 bases; bases outside gene matches: 10. The DNA of the CDR3 is TGCGCCAGCAGCCAGCTTGGGACTAGTCCTTACGAGCAGTACTTC. As protein: CASSQLGTSPYEQYF.